A selection of T cell receptor beta chains follows, all from one sample in a study of cytomegalovirus exposure and HLA in healthy donors. The protocol was immunoSEQ multiplex PCR, while the TCRdb copy is restricted to in-frame clones and leaves out a portion. Of about 78,000 clones in the sample, around 70% were seen once. Material: PBMCs. The receptors come from a woman in her forties in good health and CMV-seropositive. CDR3s include the opening cysteine and the closing phenylalanine or tryptophan. Each record gives: V gene, D gene, J gene, CDR3 length, clone size, CDR3 DNA, CDR3 protein. D genes are given only for firm matches. Clone size appears in some rows only: once, few, many, or a class for an expanded clone.

TRBV4-3,NA,TRBJ2-3,14,NA,TGCGCCAGCAGCCAATACCGGTCGTCAGATACGCAGTATTTT,CASSQYRSSDTQYF
TRBV7-2,NA,TRBJ2-5,15,NA,TGTGCCAGCAGCGCCCGGACGGGAGCTCAAGAGACCCAGTACTTC,CASSARTGAQETQYF
TRBV20-1,NA,TRBJ2-1,11,NA,TGCAGTGCTAGAGCCTCTCGGGAGCAGTTCTTC,CSARASREQFF
TRBV10-3,NA,TRBJ2-7,15,once,TGTGCCATCAGTGATAGTTCTATGAGACAATACGAGCAGTACTTC,CAISDSSMRQYEQYF
TRBV6-1,NA,TRBJ1-5,16,NA,TGTGCCAGCCGGGAAGGACAGAGATCATATGAGGAGCCCCAGCATTTT,CASREGQRSYEEPQHF
TRBV5-6,TRBD1,TRBJ1-2,14,NA,TGTGCCAGCAGCTCAGGGACAGCCAGGCATGGCTACACCTTC,CASSSGTARHGYTF
TRBV5-1,NA,TRBJ2-3,14,NA,TGCGCCAGCAGCTTTGGAGCTAGCACAGATACGCAGTATTTT,CASSFGASTDTQYF
TRBV29-1,TRBD2,TRBJ2-7,12,NA,TGCAGCGTTGCTGGGGGGGTCCACGAGCAGTACTTC,CSVAGGVHEQYF
TRBV30,NA,TRBJ1-5,11,NA,TGTGCCTGGGGCCGGGATCAGCCCCAGCATTTT,CAWGRDQPQHF
TRBV5-1,TRBD1,TRBJ2-5,15,NA,TGCGCCAGCAGCTGGGGGGACAGGGTAGGCGAGACCCAGTACTTC,CASSWGDRVGETQYF
TRBV5-1,NA,TRBJ1-3,12,NA,TGCGCCAGCAGCCTTTCGGGAAACACCATATATTTT,CASSLSGNTIYF
TRBV19,TRBD2,TRBJ2-1,16,NA,TGTGCCAGTAGTATAGATCGCAGCGGGAGCTACAATGAGCAGTTCTTC,CASSIDRSGSYNEQFF
TRBV10-3,NA,TRBJ1-2,12,NA,TGTGCCATCAGTGAGCAGGGGTTTGGCTACACCTTC,CAISEQGFGYTF
TRBV5-1,TRBD1,TRBJ1-4,15,few,TGCGCCAGCAGCTTGAACCAGGGGGCTAATGAAAAACTGTTTTTT,CASSLNQGANEKLFF
TRBV7-8,NA,TRBJ2-1,12,NA,TGTGCCAGCAGCCCCGGGTACAATGAGCAGTTCTTC,CASSPGYNEQFF
TRBV30,NA,TRBJ1-2,11,NA,TGTGCCTGTAGACTAGGCTATGGCTACACCTTC,CACRLGYGYTF
TRBV28,TRBD1,TRBJ1-5,15,many,TGTGCCAGCAGAATGGGACAGGGAGGCAATCAGCCCCAGCATTTT,CASRMGQGGNQPQHF
TRBV10-1,NA,TRBJ2-2,13,once,TGCGCCAGCAGTGACTTCCTTTCCGGGGAGCTGTTTTTT,CASSDFLSGELFF
TRBV18,TRBD1,TRBJ2-5,15,NA,TGTGCCAGCTCACCTTTGGGACAGTTTAAAGAGACCCAGTACTTC,CASSPLGQFKETQYF
TRBV7-8,TRBD1,TRBJ1-4,15,NA,TGTGCCAGCAGCTCCTCCGGGACAGGGAATGAAAAACTGTTTTTT,CASSSSGTGNEKLFF
TRBV15,NA,TRBJ2-3,18,NA,TGTGCCACCAGCAGAGAGAGGTTGCTATTTGGGAGCACAGATACGCAGTATTTT,CATSRERLLFGSTDTQYF
TRBV29-1,TRBD2,TRBJ2-7,14,NA,TGCAGCGTCACACCGACTAGCGGACCGTACGAGCAGTACTTC,CSVTPTSGPYEQYF
TRBV28,NA,TRBJ1-2,13,NA,TGTGCCAGCAGTTCTTTTTTGGCCTATGGCTACACCTTC,CASSSFLAYGYTF